The 17 T cell receptor beta chains below were found in one sample sequenced in a study of molecular identifiers for immune sequencing clone quantification. TCRdb reprocessed the PCR reads via MiXCR and lists one record per CDR3 protein. The sample holds under 600,000 distinct CDR3 sequences, approximately 25% seen once. Sequences were obtained from naive CD8+ T cells from blood, with Jurkat cell RNA spiked in. Subset described: FACS-sorted CD8+CD4-CCR7+CD45RA+ naive T cells. The source is a human donor in good health. Some libraries in this study had Jurkat cell RNA spiked in.

The J gene is TRBJ2-5, the V gene TRBV7-8; 14 positions agree with TRBD2. Germline lookup yields CDR1 SGHVS and CDR2 FQNEAQ. This CDR3 contains 19 residues. V shed 5 bases and J 0 bases; nucleotides not matched to a gene: 11. In nucleotides, the CDR3 is TGTGCCAGCAGCCCCGGACTAGCGGGGGGAGGTTGGAACCAAGAGACCCAGTACTTC. Amino acid sequence: CASSPGLAGGGWNQETQYF.

The chain is built from TRBV4-1 and TRBJ2-5; maybe TRBD2 (6 bases). Germline lookup yields CDR1 MGHRA and CDR2 YSYEKL. The CDR3 has 14 amino acids. The germline V and J ends were trimmed by 3 bases and 3 bases, with 11 bases remaining between them. CDR3 amino acids: CASSHRELEETQYF. CDR3 nucleotides: TGCGCCAGCAGCCACCGGGAGTTGGAAGAGACCCAGTACTTC.

To note about this clonotype: This may stem from a read error, because a much larger clone lies one nucleotide away. The chain's CDR3 is CASSYGGSNQPQRF. The CDR3, as DNA: TGTGCCAGCAGCTACGGGGGCAGCAATCAGCCCCAGCGTTTT. This rearrangement joins TRBV7-9 to TRBJ1-5, with a possible D match to TRBD1 (6 bases). This CDR3 comprises 14 residues. The V gene's germline CDR1 is SEHNR and CDR2 FQNEAQ (reference sequence).

The gene calls are TRBV29-1 and TRBJ2-7, with no clear D. Germline-derived CDR1 and CDR2 are SQVTM and ANQGSEA. There are 16 residues in the CDR3. V lost 2 bases, J lost 0 bases, and 17 bases lay in between. The CDR3 DNA is TGCAGCGTTGAAATGACTTCTAGTATCAGCTCCTACGAGCAGTACTTC. It specifies CSVEMTSSISSYEQYF.

This clonotype was observed a handful of times. V usage is TRBV4-3 and J usage is TRBJ2-7, with D perhaps TRBD2 (5 bases). This CDR3 region has 16 residues. The germline V gene encodes CDR1 LGHNA and CDR2 YSLEER. Deletions cut 0 bases from V and 5 bases from J, with 17 bases between. In nucleotides, the CDR3 is TGCGCCAGCAGCCAAGATCCCACTAGTCCTTTCGACGAGCAGTACTTC. Amino acid sequence: CASSQDPTSPFDEQYF.

This clonotype has a handful of counts. CDR3 in amino acids: CASGLVLSGAVETQYF. In nucleotides, the CDR3 is TGTGCTAGTGGTTTGGTGTTGTCGGGGGCTGTTGAGACCCAGTACTTC. This rearrangement joins TRBV12-5 to TRBJ2-5; D tentatively fits TRBD1 or TRBD2 (6 bases each). Germline V CDR1 and CDR2: LGHNT, FRNRAP. CDR3 length: 16 amino acids. The ends were cut back, 0 bases at V and 5 bases at J, with 16 bases in the middle. The entire variable domain, with the rest obtained from reference TRBV12-5 and TRBJ2-5, is as follows: DARVTQTPRHKVTEMGQEVTMRCQPILGHNTVFWYRQTMMQGLELLAYFRNRAPLDDSGMPKDRFSAEMPDATLATLKIQPSEPRDSAVYFCASGLVLSGAVETQYFGPGTRLLVL.

This clonotype was detected ten times or more. The CDR3 spells CASSPVGTGRTGNYGYTF. For the CDR3, the DNA is TGTGCCAGCAGCCCCGTGGGTACAGGGAGGACCGGCAACTATGGCTACACCTTC. The V and J genes are TRBV5-4 and TRBJ1-2, with D maybe TRBD1 (6 bases). Deletions cut 4 bases from V and 2 bases from J, with 24 bases between. The CDR3 spans 18 residues. Germline CDR1 and CDR2: SGHNT and YYREEE (reference sequence).

The chain couples TRBV6-6 to TRBJ1-2; 7 nucleotides agree with TRBD1. J gave up 5 bases and V 4 bases, and 13 bases lay outside the gene matches. The CDR3 loop spans 16 amino acids. Looked up from germline, CDR1 is MNHNY and CDR2 is SVGAGI (reference sequence). As DNA, the CDR3 is TGTGCCAGCAGTTCTAGTTTCACAGGGGCCCCTTATGGCTACACCTTC. It specifies CASSSSFTGAPYGYTF.

This clonotype has only a few counts. The CDR3, as DNA: TGCGCCAGCAGCCAGAGGGACATCAACACCGGGGAGCTGTTTTTT. It codes for CASSQRDINTGELFF. This chain connects TRBV4-1 to TRBJ2-2; tentative D call: TRBD1 (6 bases). The CDR3 runs 15 residues. V lost 3 bases and J lost 2, with 10 bases in between. Germline assignment: CDR1 MGHRA and CDR2 YSYEKL.

The genes are TRBV2 and TRBJ1-5; possibly TRBD1 for D (6 bases). From germline, CDR1 is SNHLY and CDR2 FYNNEI. V was clipped by 7 bases and J by 0 bases, with 13 bases between them. The CDR3 spans 15 residues. In nucleotides, the CDR3 is TGTGCCAGCAACCAGGGGCCCGATAGCAATCAGCCCCAGCATTTT. This sequence encodes CASNQGPDSNQPQHF. Based on the CDR3 plus reference TRBV2 and TRBJ1-5, the full variable domain is EPEVTQTPSHQVTQMGQEVILRCVPISNHLYFYWYRQILGQKVEFLVSFYNNEISEKSEIFDDQFSVERPDGSNFTLKIRSTKLEDSAMYFCASNQGPDSNQPQHFGDGTRLSIL.

Regarding this clonotype: The junction and the germline gene differ at one end; a read error may be behind it. This CDR3 is CASSLARDRTNPGELFF. The CDR3 nucleotides are TGTGCCAGCAGCTTAGCGCGAGACAGAACGAACCCCGGGGAGCTGTTCTTT. The J gene is TRBJ2-2, the V gene TRBV7-8, with D perhaps being TRBD1 or TRBD2 (5 bases each). Looked up from germline, CDR1 is SGHVS and CDR2 is FQNEAQ. The CDR3 totals 17 residues.

The chain carries TRBV9 and TRBJ2-7; D might be TRBD1 or TRBD2, each matching 5 bases. Germline CDR1 reads SGDLS; CDR2 reads YYNGEE. This CDR3 comprises 14 residues. Trimming left V 0 bases short and J 2 bases short, with 9 bases between. The CDR3 nucleotides are TGTGCCAGCAGCGTAGGAGGGGATACCTACGAGCAGTACTTC. Its protein is CASSVGGDTYEQYF.

V usage is TRBV11-2 and J usage is TRBJ2-3; D might be TRBD1 or TRBD2, each matching 6 bases. With 7 bases removed from V and 2 bases from J, the gap between germline ends came to 13 bases. Germline V gives CDR1 SGHAT, CDR2 FQNNGV. The CDR3 has 14 residues. CDR3 DNA sequence: TGTGCCAGCACCCGGTCGGGGGCCACAGATACGCAGTATTTT. This sequence encodes CASTRSGATDTQYF.

This clonotype was counted a few times. V and J are TRBV5-5 and TRBJ2-5; the D is unclear. This CDR3 comprises 14 residues. Germline V lookup: CDR1 SGHKS, CDR2 YYEKEE (reference sequence). Trimming left V 2 bases short and J 4 bases short, with 12 bases between. Here the CDR3 DNA reads TGTGCCAGCAGCTTTAGAGAACGAGGAGAGACCCAGTACTTC. Its translation: CASSFRERGETQYF.

The chain joins TRBV9 to TRBJ2-1, with 7 bases fitting TRBD2. CDR1 SGDLS and CDR2 YYNGEE come from the germline V gene. This CDR3 is built from 14 residues. V lost 7 bases and J lost 5; bases outside the gene matches: 9. In DNA form, the CDR3 reads TGTGCCAGCTGTCGGGCGGGAGAGGACAATGAGCAGTTCTTC. Protein: CASCRAGEDNEQFF.

This chain links TRBV18 with TRBJ2-7; D call uncertain. V dropped 3 bases and J dropped 3 bases, with 9 bases sitting between them. The CDR3 runs to 13 residues. Germline CDR1 and CDR2: KGHSH and LQKENI. The CDR3, as DNA: TGTGCCAGCTCACCGCCAGAAGACTACGAGCAGTACTTC. Translating gives CASSPPEDYEQYF.

With regard to this clonotype: Being one base from a much bigger clone, this may be a read error. The chain joins TRBV7-2 to TRBJ2-3; D gene uncertain. The CDR3 is made up of 12 amino acids. Per the germline V gene, CDR1 is SGHTA and CDR2 is FQGNSA. Here the CDR3 reads CGSSPYGDTQYF. The CDR3 region has the DNA TGTGGCAGCAGCCCATATGGGGATACGCAGTATTTT.